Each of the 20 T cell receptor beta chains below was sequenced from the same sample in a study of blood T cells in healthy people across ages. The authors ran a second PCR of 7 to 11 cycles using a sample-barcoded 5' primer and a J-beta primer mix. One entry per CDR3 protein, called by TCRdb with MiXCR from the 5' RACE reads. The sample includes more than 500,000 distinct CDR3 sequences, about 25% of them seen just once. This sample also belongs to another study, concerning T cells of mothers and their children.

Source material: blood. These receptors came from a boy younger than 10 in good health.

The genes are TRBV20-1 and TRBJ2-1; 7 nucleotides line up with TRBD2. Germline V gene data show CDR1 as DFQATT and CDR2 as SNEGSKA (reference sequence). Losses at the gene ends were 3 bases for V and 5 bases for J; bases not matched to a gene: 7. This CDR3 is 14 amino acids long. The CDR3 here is CSARWREYDNEQFF. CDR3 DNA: TGCAGTGCTAGGTGGCGGGAGTATGACAATGAGCAGTTCTTC.

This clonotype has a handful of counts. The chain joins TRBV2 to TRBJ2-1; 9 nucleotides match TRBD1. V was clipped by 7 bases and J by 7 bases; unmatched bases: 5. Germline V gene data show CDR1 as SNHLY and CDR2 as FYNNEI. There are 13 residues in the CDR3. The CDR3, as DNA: TGTGCCAGCATGGGGACAGGGTTGAATGAGCAGTTCTTC. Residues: CASMGTGLNEQFF.

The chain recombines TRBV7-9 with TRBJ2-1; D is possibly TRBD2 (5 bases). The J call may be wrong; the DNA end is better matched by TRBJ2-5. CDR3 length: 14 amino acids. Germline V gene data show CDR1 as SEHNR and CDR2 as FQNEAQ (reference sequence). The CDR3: CASRKVGLQETQYF. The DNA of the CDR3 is TGTGCCAGTCGTAAGGTTGGACTCCAAGAGACCCAGTACTTC.

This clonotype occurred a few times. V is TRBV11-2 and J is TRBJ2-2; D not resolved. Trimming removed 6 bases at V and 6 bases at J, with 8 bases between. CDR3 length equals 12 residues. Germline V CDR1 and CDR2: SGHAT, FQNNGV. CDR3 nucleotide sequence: TGTGCCAGCAGGGGAAGCCCCGGGGAGCTGTTTTTT. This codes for CASRGSPGELFF. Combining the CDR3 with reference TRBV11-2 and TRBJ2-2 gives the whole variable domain EAGVAQSPRYKIIEKRQSVAFWCNPISGHATLYWYQQILGQGPKLLIQFQNNGVVDDSQLPKDRFSAERLKGVDSTLKIQPAKLEDSAVYLCASRGSPGELFFGEGSRLTVL.

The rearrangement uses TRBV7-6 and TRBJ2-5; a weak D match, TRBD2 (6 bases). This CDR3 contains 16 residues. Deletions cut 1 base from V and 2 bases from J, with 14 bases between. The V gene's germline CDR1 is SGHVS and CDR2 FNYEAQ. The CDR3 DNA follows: TGTGCCAGCAGCTTAGATTATTCGGGGGAACAAGAGACCCAGTACTTC. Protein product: CASSLDYSGEQETQYF.

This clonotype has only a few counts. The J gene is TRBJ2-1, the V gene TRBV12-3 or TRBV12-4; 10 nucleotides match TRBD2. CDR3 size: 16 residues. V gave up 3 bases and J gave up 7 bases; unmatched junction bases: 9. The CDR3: CASSFSAPLAGNEQFF. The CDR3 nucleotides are TGTGCCAGCAGTTTTTCGGCCCCACTAGCGGGGAATGAGCAGTTCTTC.

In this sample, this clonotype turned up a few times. CDR3 residues: CASSFGGVGGTEAFF. For the CDR3, the DNA is TGTGCCAGCAGTTTCGGGGGCGTAGGTGGCACTGAAGCTTTCTTT. This chain connects TRBV12-3 or TRBV12-4 to TRBJ1-1; maybe TRBD1 (6 bases). The CDR3 extends over 15 amino acids. Trimming took 3 bases from V and 4 from J, leaving 15 bases between them.

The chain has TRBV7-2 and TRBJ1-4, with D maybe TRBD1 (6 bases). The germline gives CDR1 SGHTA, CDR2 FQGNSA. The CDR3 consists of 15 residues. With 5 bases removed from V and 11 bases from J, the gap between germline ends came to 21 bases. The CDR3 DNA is TGTGCCAGCAGCGGACAGACAGGAACGGGCGGGAAACTGTTTTTT. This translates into CASSGQTGTGGKLFF.

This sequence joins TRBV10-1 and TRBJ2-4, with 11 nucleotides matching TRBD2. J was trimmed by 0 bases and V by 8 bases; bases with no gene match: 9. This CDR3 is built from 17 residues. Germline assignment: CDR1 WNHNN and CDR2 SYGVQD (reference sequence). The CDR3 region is CASPGTSGMTAKNIQYF. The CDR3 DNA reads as TGCGCCAGCCCCGGGACTAGCGGAATGACAGCCAAAAACATTCAGTACTTC.

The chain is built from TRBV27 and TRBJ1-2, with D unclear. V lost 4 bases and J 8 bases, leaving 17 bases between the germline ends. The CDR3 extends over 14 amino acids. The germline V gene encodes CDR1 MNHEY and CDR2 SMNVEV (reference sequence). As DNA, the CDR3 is TGTGCCAGCAGTTCCCACAAGGAAGGCGCGGGCTACACCTTC. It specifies CASSSHKEGAGYTF.

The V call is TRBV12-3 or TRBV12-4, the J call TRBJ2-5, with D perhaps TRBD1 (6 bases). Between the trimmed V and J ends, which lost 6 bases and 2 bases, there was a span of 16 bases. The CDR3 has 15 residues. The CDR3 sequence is CASSYLGGVQETQYF. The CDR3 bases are TGTGCCAGCAGCTACCTAGGGGGAGTACAAGAGACCCAGTACTTC.

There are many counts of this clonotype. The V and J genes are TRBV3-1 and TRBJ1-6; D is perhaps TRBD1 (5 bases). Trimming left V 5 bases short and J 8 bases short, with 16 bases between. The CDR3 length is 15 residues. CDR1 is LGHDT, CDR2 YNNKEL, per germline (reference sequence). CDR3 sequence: CASSYDSGIYSPLHF. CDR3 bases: TGTGCCAGCAGCTACGACTCAGGGATTTATTCACCCCTCCACTTT. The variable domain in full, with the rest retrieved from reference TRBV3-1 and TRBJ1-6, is DTAVSQTPKYLVTQMGNDKSIKCEQNLGHDTMYWYKQDSKKFLKIMFSYNNKELIINETVPNRFSPKSPDKAHLNLHINSLELGDSAVYFCASSYDSGIYSPLHFGNGTRLTVT.

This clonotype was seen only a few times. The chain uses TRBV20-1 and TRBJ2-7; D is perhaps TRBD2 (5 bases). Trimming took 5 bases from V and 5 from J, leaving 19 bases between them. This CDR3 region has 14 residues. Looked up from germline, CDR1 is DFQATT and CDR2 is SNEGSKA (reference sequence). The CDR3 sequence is CSASPVGFGNEQYF. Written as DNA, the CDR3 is TGCAGTGCTTCGCCTGTAGGGTTCGGGAACGAGCAGTACTTC.

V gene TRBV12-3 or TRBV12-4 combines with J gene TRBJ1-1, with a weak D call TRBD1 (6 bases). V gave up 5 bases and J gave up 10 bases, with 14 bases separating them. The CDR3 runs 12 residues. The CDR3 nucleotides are TGTGCCAGCAGTACAGGGACAACGAGAGCTTTCTTT. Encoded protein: CASSTGTTRAFF.

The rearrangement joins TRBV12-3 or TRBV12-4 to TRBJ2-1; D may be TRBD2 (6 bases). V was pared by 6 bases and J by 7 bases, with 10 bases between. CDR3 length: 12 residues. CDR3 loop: CASSRDFNEQFF. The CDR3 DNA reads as TGTGCCAGCAGCCGGGACTTTAATGAGCAGTTCTTC.

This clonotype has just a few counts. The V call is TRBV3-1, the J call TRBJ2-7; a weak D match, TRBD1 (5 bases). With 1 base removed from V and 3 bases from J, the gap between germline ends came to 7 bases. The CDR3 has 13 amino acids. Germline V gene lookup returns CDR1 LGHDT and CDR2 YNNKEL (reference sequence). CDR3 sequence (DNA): TGTGCCAGCAGCCAAGCAGGGTTCTACGAGCAGTACTTC. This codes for CASSQAGFYEQYF.

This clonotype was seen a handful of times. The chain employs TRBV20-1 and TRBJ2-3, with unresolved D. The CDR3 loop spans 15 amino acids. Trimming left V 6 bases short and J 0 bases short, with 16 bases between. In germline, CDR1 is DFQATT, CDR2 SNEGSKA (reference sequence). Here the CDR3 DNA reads TGCAGTGCGCGCCACCGGACGACCAGCACAGATACGCAGTATTTT. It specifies CSARHRTTSTDTQYF.

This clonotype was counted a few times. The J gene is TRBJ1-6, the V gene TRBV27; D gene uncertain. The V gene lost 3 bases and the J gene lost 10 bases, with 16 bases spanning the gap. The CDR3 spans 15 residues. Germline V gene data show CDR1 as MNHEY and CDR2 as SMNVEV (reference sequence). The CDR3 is CASSFLQDGNSPLHF. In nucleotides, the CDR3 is TGTGCCAGCAGTTTCTTGCAGGATGGTAACTCACCCCTCCACTTT.

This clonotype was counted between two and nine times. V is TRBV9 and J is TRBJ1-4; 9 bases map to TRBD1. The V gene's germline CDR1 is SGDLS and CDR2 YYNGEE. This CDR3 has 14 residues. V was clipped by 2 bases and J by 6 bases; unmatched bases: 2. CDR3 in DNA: TGTGCCAGCAGCGTCCGGGACAGGGATGAAAAACTGTTTTTT. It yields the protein CASSVRDRDEKLFF.

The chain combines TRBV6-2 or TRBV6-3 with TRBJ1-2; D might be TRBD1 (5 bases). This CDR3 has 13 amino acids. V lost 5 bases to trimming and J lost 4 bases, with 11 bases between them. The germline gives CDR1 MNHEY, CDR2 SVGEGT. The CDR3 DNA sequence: TGTGCCAGCAGTGGGGCGCGTGCCTATGGCTACACCTTC. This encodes CASSGARAYGYTF.